A single sample gave rise to the 11 T cell receptor beta chains below, sequenced in a study of cytomegalovirus exposure and HLA in healthy donors. Use of 60 Vbeta and 13 Jbeta primers characterized the PCR. Profiling relied on immunoSEQ multiplex PCR, and the TCRdb table lists in-frame clones only, not all of them. The sample has about 190,000 clones; 70% to 75% are singletons. Sequenced input: PBMCs. The receptors were sampled from a man aged 30 to 39 in good health and CMV-seropositive.

The gene calls are TRBV10-3 and TRBJ2-7; TRBD1 aligns across 8 bases. CDR3 length: 21 residues. The trim removed 3 bases at V and 0 bases at J, leaving 22 bases unmatched. Germline CDR1 is ENHRY and CDR2 is SYGVKD. The CDR3 sequence: CAISDLASWGTGQDRSYEQYF. The CDR3 DNA reads TGTGCCATCAGTGACTTGGCCTCATGGGGGACGGGACAGGACCGCTCCTACGAGCAGTACTTC.

The V gene is TRBV9, the J gene TRBJ2-3; the match to TRBD2 covers 8 bases. Per germline, CDR1 SGDLS and CDR2 YYNGEE. This CDR3 is built from 15 residues. V was pared by 1 base and J by 5 bases, with 6 bases of the junction left unmatched. This chain's CDR3 is CASSVSGTSLDTQYF. CDR3 sequence (DNA): TGTGCCAGCAGCGTATCTGGGACTAGTTTAGATACGCAGTATTTT.

In this sample, this clone turned up a few times. In nucleotides, the CDR3 is TGTGCCAGCAGGGGGGACAGGCTTGGATCAATAAGACCCCGCTACGAGCAGTACTTC. This gives the protein CASRGDRLGSIRPRYEQYF. The rearrangement joins TRBV28 to TRBJ2-7; 8 positions match TRBD1. The CDR3 has 19 residues. The germline gives CDR1 MDHEN, CDR2 SYDVKM. After removal of 6 bases from V and 3 bases from J, the junction contained 22 bases not matched to a gene. Combining the CDR3 with reference TRBV28 and TRBJ2-7 gives the whole variable domain DVKVTQSSRYLVKRTGEKVFLECVQDMDHENMFWYRQDPGLGLRLIYFSYDVKMKEKGDIPEGYSVSREKKERFSLILESASTNQTSMYLCASRGDRLGSIRPRYEQYFGPGTRLTVT.

The J gene is TRBJ2-1, the V gene TRBV5-1; D ambiguous. V lost 0 bases to trimming and J lost 1 base, with 8 bases between them. CDR3 size: 15 residues. Germline CDR1 and CDR2: SGHRS and YFSETQ. CDR3 sequence: CASSLDLGSYNEQFF. The CDR3 coding sequence is TGCGCCAGCAGCTTGGACCTCGGGTCCTACAATGAGCAGTTCTTC.

The chain has TRBV5-6 and TRBJ2-3; TRBD2 matches 7 bases. After removal of 2 bases from V and 1 base from J, the junction contained 4 bases not matched to a gene. CDR1 SGHDT and CDR2 YYEEEE come from the germline V gene. The length of the CDR3 is 15 residues. The CDR3 region is CASSFGGVGTDTQYF. For the CDR3, the DNA is TGTGCCAGCAGCTTTGGGGGGGTTGGCACAGATACGCAGTATTTT.

The chain employs TRBV5-6 and TRBJ2-3; weak D call: TRBD2 (5 bases). Trimming cost V 1 base and J 3 bases, with 15 bases left between them. The V gene's germline CDR1 is SGHDT and CDR2 YYEEEE. The CDR3 is 16 residues long. This chain's CDR3 is CASSLSGLLTTDTQYF. The DNA for the CDR3 is TGTGCCAGCAGCTTGAGCGGTCTCCTAACTACAGATACGCAGTATTTT.

This chain's CDR3 is CASRGTGLNEKLFF. CDR3 sequence (DNA): TGTGCCAGCAGGGGGACAGGGCTTAATGAAAAACTGTTTTTT. The chain uses TRBV28 and TRBJ1-4; 9 bases are shared with TRBD1. The trim removed 6 bases at V and 4 bases at J, leaving 3 bases unmatched. The CDR3 is 14 amino acids. The germline V gene encodes CDR1 MDHEN and CDR2 SYDVKM.

V gene TRBV6-5 combines with J gene TRBJ1-5, with 7 positions matching TRBD1. This CDR3 region has 13 residues. Germline CDR1 and CDR2: MNHEY and SVGAGI. V gave up 5 bases and J gave up 6 bases; unmatched junction bases: 4. This chain's CDR3 is CASSPGGGQPQHF. DNA of the CDR3: TGTGCCAGCAGTCCAGGGGGTGGTCAGCCCCAGCATTTT.

The chain links TRBV5-1 to TRBJ1-1; D is perhaps TRBD1 (6 bases). There are 15 residues in the CDR3. Trimming removed 2 bases at V and 1 base at J, with 12 bases between. Per germline, CDR1 SGHRS and CDR2 YFSETQ. CDR3 sequence reads: CASSFQGTTNTEAFF. The DNA for the CDR3 is TGCGCCAGCAGCTTTCAGGGGACCACGAACACTGAAGCTTTCTTT. Variable domain in full (rest from reference TRBV5-1 and TRBJ1-1): KAGVTQTPRYLIKTRGQQVTLSCSPISGHRSVSWYQQTPGQGLQFLFEYFSETQRNKGNFPGRFSGRQFSNSRSEMNVSTLELGDSALYLCASSFQGTTNTEAFFGQGTRLTVV.

This clone came up a few times. The chain employs TRBV15 and TRBJ1-1; tentatively, D is TRBD1 (6 bases). The CDR3 consists of 14 residues. Trimming pared 11 bases from V and 0 bases from J, leaving 16 bases between. Per the germline V gene, CDR1 is LNHNV and CDR2 is YYDKDF (reference sequence). This CDR3 is CAGERGIMNTEAFF. The CDR3 DNA reads as TGTGCCGGCGAGAGGGGGATTATGAACACTGAAGCTTTCTTT.

This rearrangement joins TRBV6-5 to TRBJ2-7, with 9 positions matching TRBD1. V lost 3 bases, J lost 3 bases, and 6 bases stayed unmatched. Germline CDR1 MNHEY, CDR2 SVGAGI. This CDR3 contains 15 residues. This chain's CDR3 is CASSYTGTGNYEQYF. The CDR3 DNA reads TGTGCCAGCAGTTATACCGGGACAGGGAACTACGAGCAGTACTTC.